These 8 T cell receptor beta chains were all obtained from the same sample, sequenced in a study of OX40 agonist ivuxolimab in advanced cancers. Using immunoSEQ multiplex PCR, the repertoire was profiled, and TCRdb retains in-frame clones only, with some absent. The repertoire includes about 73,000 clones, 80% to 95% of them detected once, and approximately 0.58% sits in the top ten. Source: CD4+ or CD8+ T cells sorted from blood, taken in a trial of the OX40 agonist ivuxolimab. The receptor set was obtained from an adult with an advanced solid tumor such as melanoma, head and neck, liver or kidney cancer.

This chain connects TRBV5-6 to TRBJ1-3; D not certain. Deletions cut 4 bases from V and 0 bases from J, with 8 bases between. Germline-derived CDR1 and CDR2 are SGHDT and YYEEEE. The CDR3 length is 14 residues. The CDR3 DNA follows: TGTGCCAGCAGCCTTGACCTCTCTGGAAACACCATATATTTT. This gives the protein CASSLDLSGNTIYF.

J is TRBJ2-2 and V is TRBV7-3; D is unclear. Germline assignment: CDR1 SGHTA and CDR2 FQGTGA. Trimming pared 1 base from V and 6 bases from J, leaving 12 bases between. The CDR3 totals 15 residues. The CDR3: CASSLNGPGSGELFF. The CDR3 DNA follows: TGTGCCAGCAGCTTAAATGGTCCTGGGTCCGGGGAGCTGTTTTTT.

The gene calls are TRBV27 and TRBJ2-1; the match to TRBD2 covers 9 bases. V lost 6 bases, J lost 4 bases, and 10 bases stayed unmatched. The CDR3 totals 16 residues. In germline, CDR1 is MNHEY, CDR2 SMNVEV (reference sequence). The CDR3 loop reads CASSSRIAGVYNEQFF. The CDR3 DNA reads TGTGCCAGCAGCTCGAGAATAGCGGGAGTTTACAATGAGCAGTTCTTC.

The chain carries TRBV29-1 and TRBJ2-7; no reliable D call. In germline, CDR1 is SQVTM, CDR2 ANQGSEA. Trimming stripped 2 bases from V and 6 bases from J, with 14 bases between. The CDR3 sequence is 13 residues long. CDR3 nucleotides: TGCAGCGTTGAAATTCGGGTTTTGGGCGAGCAGTACTTC. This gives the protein CSVEIRVLGEQYF.

In nucleotides, the CDR3 is TGTGCCAGCCGGGCCGGGGGGTCCCAGTACTTC. Amino acid sequence: CASRAGGSQYF. The J gene is TRBJ2-5, the V gene TRBV27; 7 bases line up with TRBD2. The germline V gene encodes CDR1 MNHEY and CDR2 SMNVEV (reference sequence). The CDR3 totals 11 residues. V lost 8 bases to trimming and J lost 9 bases; unmatched junction nucleotides: 6.

The CDR3 DNA reads TGTGCCACAAGACTAGCGGGAGTCAATGAGCAGTTCTTC. As protein: CATRLAGVNEQFF. The J gene is TRBJ2-1, the V gene TRBV19; 12 bases fit TRBD2. Germline V gene sequence: CDR1 LNHDA, CDR2 SQIVND (reference sequence). Germline trimming cut 10 bases from V and 6 bases from J; bases unmatched to any gene: 4. The CDR3 runs to 13 residues. Variable domain in full (rest from reference TRBV19 and TRBJ2-1): DGGITQSPKYLFRKEGQNVTLSCEQNLNHDAMYWYRQDPGQGLRLIYYSQIVNDFQKGDIAEGYSVSREKKESFPLTVTSAQKNPTAFYLCATRLAGVNEQFFGPGTRLTVL.

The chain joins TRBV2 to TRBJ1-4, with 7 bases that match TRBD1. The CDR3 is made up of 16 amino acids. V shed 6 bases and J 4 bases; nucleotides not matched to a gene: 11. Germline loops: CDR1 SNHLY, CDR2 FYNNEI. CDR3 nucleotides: TGTGCCAGCAGCTGGAGCCGGGACAGCATTAATGAAAAACTGTTTTTT. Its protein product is CASSWSRDSINEKLFF.

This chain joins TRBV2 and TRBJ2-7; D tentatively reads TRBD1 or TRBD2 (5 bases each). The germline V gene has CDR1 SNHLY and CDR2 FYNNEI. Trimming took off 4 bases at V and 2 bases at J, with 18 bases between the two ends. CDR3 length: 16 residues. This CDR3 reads CASSVYSGTLTYEQYF. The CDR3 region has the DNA TGTGCCAGCAGTGTCTACTCCGGGACGCTTACCTACGAGCAGTACTTC. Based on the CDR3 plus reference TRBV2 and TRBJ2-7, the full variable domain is EPEVTQTPSHQVTQMGQEVILRCVPISNHLYFYWYRQILGQKVEFLVSFYNNEISEKSEIFDDQFSVERPDGSNFTLKIRSTKLEDSAMYFCASSVYSGTLTYEQYFGPGTRLTVT.